The 29 T cell receptor beta chains below come from one sample, sequenced in a study of CD8+CD57+ T cells in acquired aplastic anemia. Profiling that covered TCR beta VDJ and CDR3 relied on genomic DNA as its template. TCRdb re-analysed the reads in MiXCR, keeping a single row per CDR3 protein. The table records 250,000 or so distinct CDR3 sequences, approximately 45% of them present only once. By flow cytometry, patients selected for sequencing had shown an expansion of CD8+CD57+ cells. Sequenced sample: sorted CD4+, CD8+, or CD8+CD57+ T cells (not recorded which) from PBMCs. The receptors were gathered from a human donor with aplastic anemia.

Details on this clonotype: No conserved phenylalanine or tryptophan is present at the end of the CDR3, so a read error is the likely explanation. Because the CDR3's place on the DNA is in doubt, the DNA is left out and the CDR3 is given as listed by TCRdb. The V and J genes are TRBV7-3 and TRBJ1-2; no DNA check was done on the table's D call, TRBD1. Germline CDR1 SGHTA, CDR2 FQGTGA. The CDR3 has 13 amino acids, counting both end residues. CDR3 sequence: CASSLIGTSGLIV.

The rearrangement uses TRBV7-2 and TRBJ2-7; D gene uncertain. The CDR3 has 15 amino acids. V gave up 8 bases and J gave up 2 bases, with 19 bases separating them. The germline gives CDR1 SGHTA, CDR2 FQGNSA. CDR3 region: CASSPRASTTYEQYF. DNA for the CDR3: TGTGCCAGCTCACCACGGGCGTCAACAACCTACGAGCAGTACTTC.

The chain recombines TRBV20-1 with TRBJ2-5; the match to TRBD1 covers 8 bases. The germline gives CDR1 DFQATT, CDR2 SNEGSKA (reference sequence). The V gene end was trimmed by 6 bases and the J gene end by 6 bases; junction bases not matched to a gene: 6. The CDR3 loop spans 12 amino acids. Here the CDR3 DNA reads TGCAGTGCGACTCAGGGGGCAAAGACCCAGTACTTC. It encodes CSATQGAKTQYF.

The V and J genes are TRBV15 and TRBJ2-7, with TRBD1 identical over 8 bases. The CDR3 is 15 residues long. J was trimmed by 2 bases and V by 1 base; bases with no gene match: 4. Germline CDR1 and CDR2: LNHNV and YYDKDF (reference sequence). CDR3 amino acids: CATSRGTGSTYEQYF. CDR3 coding DNA: TGTGCCACCAGCAGAGGGACAGGGAGCACCTACGAGCAGTACTTC. Supplemented by reference TRBV15 and TRBJ2-7, the full variable domain reads DAMVIQNPRYQVTQFGKPVTLSCSQTLNHNVMYWYQQKSSQAPKLLFHYYDKDFNNEADTPDNFQSRRPNTSFCFLDIRSPGLGDTAMYLCATSRGTGSTYEQYFGPGTRLTVT.

This clonotype was observed a handful of times. The chain carries TRBV20-1 and TRBJ1-1, with 7 bases identical to TRBD1. This CDR3 has 13 residues. CDR1 and CDR2 from the germline V gene are DFQATT and SNEGSKA (reference sequence). V was pared by 4 bases and J by 0 bases, with 2 bases of the junction left unmatched. In DNA, the CDR3 is TGCAGTGCTACCGGGACAGTGAACACTGAAGCTTTCTTT. Encoded protein: CSATGTVNTEAFF.

Of note for this clonotype: A much larger clone is a single base away; this may be a read error. The rearrangement links TRBV5-6 to TRBJ2-7, with no clear D. The CDR3 is made up of 15 amino acids. The germline V gene has CDR1 SGHDT and CDR2 YYEEEE. CDR3 sequence reads: CAGSLVAERGYEQYF. The CDR3 coding sequence is TGTGCCGGCAGCTTGGTGGCAGAACGTGGCTACGAGCAGTACTTC. The complete variable domain, with remaining parts taken from reference TRBV5-6 and TRBJ2-7, reads DAGVTQSPTHLIKTRGQQVTLRCSPKSGHDTVSWYQQALGQGPQFIFQYYEEEERQRGNFPDRFSGHQFPNYSSELNVNALLLGDSALYLCAGSLVAERGYEQYFGPGTRLTVT.

The V gene is TRBV29-1, the J gene TRBJ1-5, with D maybe TRBD1 (6 bases). The CDR3 has 14 residues. Per germline, CDR1 SQVTM and CDR2 ANQGSEA. Trimming removed 6 bases at V and 2 bases at J, with 14 bases between. The CDR3, as DNA: TGCAGCGTGGAGGGGGGAGAGGGCAATCAGCCCCAGCATTTT. Amino acids: CSVEGGEGNQPQHF.

The CDR3 bases are TGTGCCATCAGTTCCAGCTACGAGGAAAAACTGTTTTTT. This translates into CAISSSYEEKLFF. The chain combines TRBV10-3 with TRBJ1-4, with D uncertain. The CDR3 length is 13 residues. Germline CDR1 is ENHRY and CDR2 is SYGVKD. Trimming removed 5 bases at V and 8 bases at J, with 12 bases between.

This sequence joins TRBV7-2 and TRBJ1-1; D ambiguous. This CDR3 has 13 amino acids. Per the germline V gene, CDR1 is SGHTA and CDR2 is FQGNSA. V gave up 6 bases and J gave up 3 bases, with 11 bases separating them. Written as DNA, the CDR3 is TGTGCCAGCAGTCTTGGGCAGTACACTGAAGCTTTCTTT. Its protein product is CASSLGQYTEAFF.

There are many counts of this clonotype. The chain has TRBV7-3 and TRBJ2-3; 8 bases agree with TRBD2. The CDR3 sequence is 16 residues long. The ends lost 2 bases at V and 5 bases at J; junction bases unmatched: 9. Germline V gene sequence: CDR1 SGHTA, CDR2 FQGTGA. Here the CDR3 reads CASSLVTGGAGDTQYF. The CDR3 bases are TGTGCCAGCAGCTTAGTTACGGGGGGGGCGGGAGATACGCAGTATTTT.

This clonotype occurred many times. The chain uses TRBV19 and TRBJ1-1, with 7 bases lining up with TRBD1. The CDR3 is 18 amino acids. Germline CDR1 reads LNHDA; CDR2 reads SQIVND (reference sequence). J gave up 1 base and V 3 bases, and 14 bases lay outside the gene matches. In DNA, the CDR3 is TGTGCCAGTAGTATCTCCCCCAAACAGGGGTGGGGGAACACTGAAGCTTTCTTT. Translated: CASSISPKQGWGNTEAFF.

The table lists this clonotype with a few counts. This chain uses TRBV5-1 with TRBJ2-3, with 11 bases that match TRBD2. J gave up 2 bases and V 5 bases, and 7 bases lay outside the gene matches. Germline CDR1 is SGHRS and CDR2 is YFSETQ. This CDR3 spans 16 amino acids. CDR3 loop: CASSLAGGRSTDTQYF. In DNA, the CDR3 is TGCGCCAGCAGTTTAGCGGGGGGGCGTTCCACAGATACGCAGTATTTT.

In the case of this clonotype: Compared with germline, one end of the junction differs, possibly owing to a read error. The chain uses TRBV5-4 and TRBJ2-2; 8 nucleotides agree with TRBD1. This CDR3 comprises 17 residues. CDR1 is SGHNT and CDR2 is YYREEE in the germline V gene (reference sequence). The CDR3 loop is CASSIHPGGLSTGELLF. As DNA, the CDR3 is TGTGCCAGCAGCATTCATCCAGGGGGCTTGAGCACCGGGGAGCTGCTTTTT.

This clonotype was seen ten or more times. The V gene is TRBV5-6, the J gene TRBJ2-2; 9 positions agree with TRBD2. Trimming at V came to 0 bases and at J to 4 bases, leaving 1 base not matched to a gene. The CDR3 contains 15 residues. Germline V gene sequence: CDR1 SGHDT, CDR2 YYEEEE. DNA for the CDR3: TGTGCCAGCAGCTTGGCTAGCGGGGCCACCGGGGAGCTGTTTTTT. Encoded protein: CASSLASGATGELFF.

This clonotype has ten or more counts. This chain links TRBV4-3 with TRBJ2-1; D not resolved. CDR1 LGHNA and CDR2 YSLEER come from the germline V gene. Trimming removed 1 base from V and 0 bases from J, with 10 bases in between. The CDR3 sequence is 16 residues long. CDR3 in DNA: TGCGCCAGCAGCCAAGGTCGACGTGACTCCTACAATGAGCAGTTCTTC. Residues: CASSQGRRDSYNEQFF.

Many counts were recorded for this clonotype. The rearrangement links TRBV11-2 to TRBJ2-1; 8 nucleotides match TRBD2. CDR1 SGHAT and CDR2 FQNNGV come from the germline V gene. V shed 5 bases and J 4 bases; nucleotides not matched to a gene: 4. The CDR3 extends over 14 amino acids. CDR3 in DNA: TGTGCCAGCAGCCTGGGACTAGATTACAATGAGCAGTTCTTC. It codes for CASSLGLDYNEQFF.

Remarks on this clonotype: This clone may be a read error of a much larger clone one base away. The chain is built from TRBV12-3 or TRBV12-4 and TRBJ1-2; no clear D. The V end lost 8 bases, the J end lost 12 bases, and 13 bases lay between the germline ends. CDR3 length equals 10 residues. CDR3 bases: TGTGCCAGCGGCTCCGGCGGCCACACCTTC. This translates into CASGSGGHTF.

The chain employs TRBV15 and TRBJ2-3, with 7 bases that match TRBD2. The junction had 6 bases not matched to a gene; V was cut back by 0 bases and J by 0 bases. The V gene's germline CDR1 is LNHNV and CDR2 YYDKDF (reference sequence). This CDR3 comprises 17 residues. CDR3 nucleotide sequence: TGTGCCACCAGCAGAGATCTAGAGGGACTAAGCACAGATACGCAGTATTTT. Its translation is CATSRDLEGLSTDTQYF.

The V gene is TRBV24-1, the J gene TRBJ1-5; D is unclear. Germline CDR1 reads KGHDR; CDR2 reads SFDVKD. Trimming removed 7 bases from V and 7 bases from J, with 22 bases in between. The CDR3 consists of 16 residues. The CDR3 sequence: CATSDAGEPGSQPQHF. The CDR3 bases are TGTGCCACCAGCGACGCCGGGGAACCGGGCTCCCAGCCCCAGCATTTT.

The gene calls are TRBV10-3 and TRBJ1-1, with 10 nucleotides matching TRBD1. V dropped 5 bases and J dropped 6; count of bases not matched to a gene: 9. Per germline, CDR1 ENHRY and CDR2 SYGVKD. CDR3 length: 15 residues. CDR3 bases: TGTGCCATCAGTCTAAGGGACAGGGGTGGTGCTGAAGCTTTCTTT. Translation: CAISLRDRGGAEAFF.

This clonotype was seen many times. The J gene is TRBJ1-5, the V gene TRBV12-3 or TRBV12-4; no clear D. CDR3 length equals 14 residues. The V gene lost 1 base and the J gene lost 2 bases, with 6 bases spanning the gap. The CDR3, as DNA: TGTGCCAGCAGTTTAGGACTTGGCAATCAGCCCCAGCATTTT. Translation: CASSLGLGNQPQHF.

The chain is built from TRBV15 and TRBJ2-7, with 10 bases that match TRBD1. J lost 4 bases, V lost 3 bases, and 6 bases had no gene match. Germline values: CDR1 LNHNV, CDR2 YYDKDF (reference sequence). The CDR3 has 15 residues. CDR3 region: CATSSGWTGGYEQYF. As DNA, the CDR3 is TGTGCCACCAGCAGTGGGTGGACAGGGGGGTACGAGCAGTACTTC.

At least ten counts were recorded for this clonotype. The J gene is TRBJ2-2, the V gene TRBV25-1; D may be TRBD2 (5 bases). The germline V and J ends were trimmed by 2 bases and 5 bases, with 9 bases remaining between them. Germline V gene lookup returns CDR1 MGHDK and CDR2 SYGVNS. The CDR3 is 14 amino acids. CDR3 coding DNA: TGTGCCAGCAGTGAAGCTAGGGAGACCGGGGAGCTGTTTTTT. Amino acid sequence: CASSEARETGELFF.

The rearrangement joins TRBV29-1 to TRBJ2-2; 9 positions agree with TRBD2. The V segment lost 7 bases and the J segment 5 bases; nucleotides outside the gene matches: 17. The germline gives CDR1 SQVTM, CDR2 ANQGSEA. The CDR3 is 17 residues long. The CDR3 sequence is CSAVRGAGGLDTGELFF. Here the CDR3 DNA reads TGCAGCGCGGTTCGAGGGGCGGGAGGGCTAGATACCGGGGAGCTGTTTTTT.

The table lists this clonotype with many counts. This chain links TRBV4-1 with TRBJ2-7; 8 bases match TRBD1. The V and J ends lost 0 bases and 6 bases, in that order; junction bases with no gene match: 10. This CDR3 comprises 16 residues. CDR1 and CDR2 (germline): MGHRA, YSYEKL. DNA for the CDR3: TGCGCCAGCAGCCAAGATGGTAGGACAGGGCAGTCCGAGCAGTACTTC. Protein: CASSQDGRTGQSEQYF.

The rearrangement uses TRBV4-1 and TRBJ1-2, with D unclear. Per the germline V gene, CDR1 is MGHRA and CDR2 is YSYEKL. CDR3 length: 15 amino acids. Trimming shortened V by 0 bases and J by 6 bases, and 14 bases separated the two germline ends. The CDR3 nucleotides are TGCGCCAGCAGCCAAGATAACCCAACGAGACATGGCTACACCTTC. Translating it yields CASSQDNPTRHGYTF.

This chain connects TRBV6-4 to TRBJ1-6; D unresolved. The CDR3 has 18 amino acids. Germline values: CDR1 MRHNA, CDR2 SNTAGT. V was pared by 7 bases and J by 0 bases, with 19 bases between. CDR3 nucleotide sequence: TGTGCCAGCACCCTAGACTCCCAAGGGCTCTCCTATAATTCACCCCTCCACTTT. It specifies CASTLDSQGLSYNSPLHF.

A remark on this clonotype: A much more abundant neighbour one base away suggests this may be a read error. This sequence joins TRBV4-1 and TRBJ1-1; D gene uncertain. Looked up from germline, CDR1 is MGHRA and CDR2 is YSYEKL. The CDR3 length is 11 residues. CDR3: CASGQGREAFF. The CDR3 region has the DNA TGCGCCAGCGGCCAAGGACGTGAAGCTTTCTTT.

The gene calls are TRBV12-3 or TRBV12-4 and TRBJ2-5; D gene uncertain. Trimming took 4 bases from V and 9 from J, leaving 12 bases between them. The CDR3 runs to 12 residues. The CDR3 DNA sequence: TGTGCCAGCAGTTCTTGGGATCAGCCCCAGTACTTC. Translation gives CASSSWDQPQYF.